This T cell receptor (beta chain) is from a study of blood T cells in healthy people across ages. Regarding this clonotype: Its antigen remains unidentified.

Primed by a sample-barcoded 5' primer and a J-beta primer mix, a second PCR proceeded for about 6 to 11 cycles. TCRdb re-called the 5' RACE reads through MiXCR, storing one row per CDR3 protein. Of some 800,000 distinct CDR3 sequences detected, about 25% appear once; the ten largest clones hold under 4.5%. The V and J ends lost 1 base and 0 bases respectively, with 12 bases between them. This CDR3 comprises 17 residues. Looked up from germline, CDR1 is LGHNA and CDR2 is YSLEER. The study, taken as a whole, reports: Naive T cell percentage strongly correlated with TCR beta diversity.

Isolating PBMCs gave at least 6 million of these cells per sample. Extractions gave at least 6 micrograms of total RNA per sample. These records were also assigned to another study, of T cells of mothers and their children.

The receptor was isolated from a boy aged 5 to 17 in good health. The chain links TRBV4-3 to TRBJ1-4; D is unclear. Sequenced: blood. DNA of the CDR3: TGCGCCAGCAGCCAAGGACCGCCTACCGCAACTAATGAAAAACTGTTTTTT. Its protein product is CASSQGPPTATNEKLFF.